This T cell receptor beta chain came from a study of blood T cell repertoires in COVID-19. Method: immunoSEQ multiplex PCR; TCRdb's copy keeps in-frame clones and lacks some. The sample contains approximately 530,000 clones, roughly 91% of which appear only once. Germline V lookup: CDR1 LNHDA, CDR2 SQIVND (reference sequence). The CDR3 extends over 16 amino acids. V was cut by 1 base and J by 1 base, with 13 bases left in between. The chain combines TRBV19 with TRBJ1-1; perhaps TRBD1 as D (5 bases). Material: peripheral blood. This clonotype originated in a woman between 45 and 60 years old with COVID-19, enrolled during active disease. CDR3 nucleotide sequence: TGTGCCAGTAGTATAGGGGGGGGACTCAAGAACACTGAAGCTTTCTTT. It specifies CASSIGGGLKNTEAFF. Using reference TRBV19 and TRBJ1-1 for the parts outside the CDR3, the full variable domain is DGGITQSPKYLFRKEGQNVTLSCEQNLNHDAMYWYRQDPGQGLRLIYYSQIVNDFQKGDIAEGYSVSREKKESFPLTVTSAQKNPTAFYLCASSIGGGLKNTEAFFGQGTRLTVV.